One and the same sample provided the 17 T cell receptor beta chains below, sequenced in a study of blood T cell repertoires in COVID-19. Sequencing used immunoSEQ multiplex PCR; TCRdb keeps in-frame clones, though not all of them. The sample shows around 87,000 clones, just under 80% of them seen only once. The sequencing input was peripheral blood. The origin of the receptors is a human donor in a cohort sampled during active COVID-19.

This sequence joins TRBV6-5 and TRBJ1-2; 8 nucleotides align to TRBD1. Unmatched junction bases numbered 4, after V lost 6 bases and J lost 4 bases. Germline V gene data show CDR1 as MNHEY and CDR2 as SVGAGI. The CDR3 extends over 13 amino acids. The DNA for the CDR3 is TGTGCCAGCAGGGAGACAGGGGCCTATGGCTACACCTTC. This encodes CASRETGAYGYTF.

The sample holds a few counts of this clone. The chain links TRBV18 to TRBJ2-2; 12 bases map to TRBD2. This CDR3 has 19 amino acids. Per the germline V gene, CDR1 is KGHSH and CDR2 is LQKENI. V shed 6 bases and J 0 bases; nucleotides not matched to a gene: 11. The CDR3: CASSSERTSGTANTGELFF. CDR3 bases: TGTGCCAGCTCCTCGGAGCGGACTAGCGGGACCGCGAACACCGGGGAGCTGTTTTTT. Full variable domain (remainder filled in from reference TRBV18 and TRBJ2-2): NAGVMQNPRHLVRRRGQEARLRCSPMKGHSHVYWYRQLPEEGLKFMVYLQKENIIDESGMPKERFSAEFPKEGPSILRIQQVVRGDSAAYFCASSSERTSGTANTGELFFGEGSRLTVL.

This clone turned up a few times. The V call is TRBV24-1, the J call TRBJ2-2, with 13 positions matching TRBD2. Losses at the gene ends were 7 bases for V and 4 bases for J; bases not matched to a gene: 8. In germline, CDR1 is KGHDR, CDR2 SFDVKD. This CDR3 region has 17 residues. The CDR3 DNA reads TGTGCCACCAGCGGACTAGCGGGAGTCGGGGCCACCGGGGAGCTGTTTTTT. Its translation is CATSGLAGVGATGELFF.

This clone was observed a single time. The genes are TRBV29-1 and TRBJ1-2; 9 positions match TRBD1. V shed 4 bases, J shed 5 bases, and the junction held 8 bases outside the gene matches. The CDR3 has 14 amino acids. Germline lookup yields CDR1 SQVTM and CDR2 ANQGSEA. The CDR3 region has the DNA TGCAGCGTTGGGGAACCCGGGACAGGGTATGGCTACACCTTC. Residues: CSVGEPGTGYGYTF.

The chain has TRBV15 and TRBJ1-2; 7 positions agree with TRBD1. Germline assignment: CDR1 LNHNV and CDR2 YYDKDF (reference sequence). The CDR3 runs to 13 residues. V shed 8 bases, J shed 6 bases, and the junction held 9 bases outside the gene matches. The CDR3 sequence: CATRPGTEHGYTF. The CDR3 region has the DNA TGTGCCACCCGCCCCGGGACAGAGCATGGCTACACCTTC.

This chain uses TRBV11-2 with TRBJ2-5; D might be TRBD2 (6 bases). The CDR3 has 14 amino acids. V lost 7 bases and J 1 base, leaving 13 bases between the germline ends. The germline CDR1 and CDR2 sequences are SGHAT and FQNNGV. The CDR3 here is CASNSGGSQETQYF. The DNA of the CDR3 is TGTGCCAGCAATTCTGGAGGGAGCCAAGAGACCCAGTACTTC.

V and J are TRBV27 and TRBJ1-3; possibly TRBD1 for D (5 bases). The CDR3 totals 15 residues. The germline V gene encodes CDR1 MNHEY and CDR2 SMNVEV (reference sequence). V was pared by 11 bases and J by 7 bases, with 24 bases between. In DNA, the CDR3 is TGTGCCGTCGGGACTGCGATTTTATTTGGTAACACCATATATTTT. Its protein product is CAVGTAILFGNTIYF.

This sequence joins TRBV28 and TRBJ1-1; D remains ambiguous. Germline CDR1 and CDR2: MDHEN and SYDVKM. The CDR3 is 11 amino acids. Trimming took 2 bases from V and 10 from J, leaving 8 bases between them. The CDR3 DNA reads TGTGCCAGCAGTTTAAACCTTAGAGCTTTCTTT. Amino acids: CASSLNLRAFF. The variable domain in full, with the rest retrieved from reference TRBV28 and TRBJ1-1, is DVKVTQSSRYLVKRTGEKVFLECVQDMDHENMFWYRQDPGLGLRLIYFSYDVKMKEKGDIPEGYSVSREKKERFSLILESASTNQTSMYLCASSLNLRAFFGQGTRLTVV.

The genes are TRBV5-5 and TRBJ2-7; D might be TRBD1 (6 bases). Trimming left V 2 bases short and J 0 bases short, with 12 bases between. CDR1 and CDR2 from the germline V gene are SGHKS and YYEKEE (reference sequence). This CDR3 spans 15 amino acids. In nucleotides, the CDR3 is TGTGCCAGCAGCTTAAGTACAGGGAGCTCCTACGAGCAGTACTTC. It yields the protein CASSLSTGSSYEQYF.

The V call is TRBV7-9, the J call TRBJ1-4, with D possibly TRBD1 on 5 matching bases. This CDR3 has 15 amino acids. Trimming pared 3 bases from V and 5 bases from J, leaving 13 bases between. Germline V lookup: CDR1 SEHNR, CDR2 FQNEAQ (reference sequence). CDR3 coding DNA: TGTGCCAGCAGCTTCGGGGGAGGTCAAAATGAAAAACTGTTTTTT. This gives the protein CASSFGGGQNEKLFF.

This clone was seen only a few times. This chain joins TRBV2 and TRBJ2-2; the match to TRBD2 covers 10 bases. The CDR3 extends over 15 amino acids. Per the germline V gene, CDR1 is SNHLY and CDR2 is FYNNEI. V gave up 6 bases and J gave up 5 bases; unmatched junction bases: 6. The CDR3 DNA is TGTGCCAGCAGAGTAGCGGGAGGTCGGACCGGGGAGCTGTTTTTT. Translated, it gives CASRVAGGRTGELFF.

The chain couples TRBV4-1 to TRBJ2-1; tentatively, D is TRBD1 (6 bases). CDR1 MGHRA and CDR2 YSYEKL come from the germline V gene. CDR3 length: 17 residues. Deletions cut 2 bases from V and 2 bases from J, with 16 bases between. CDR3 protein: CASSQRGDRTTYNEQFF. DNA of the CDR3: TGCGCCAGCAGCCAAAGGGGAGACAGGACGACCTACAATGAGCAGTTCTTC.

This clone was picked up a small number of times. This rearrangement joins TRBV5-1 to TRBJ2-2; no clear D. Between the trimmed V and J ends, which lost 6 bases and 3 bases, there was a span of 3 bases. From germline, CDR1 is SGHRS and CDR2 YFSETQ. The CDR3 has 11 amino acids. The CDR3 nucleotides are TGCGCCAGCACGGACACCGGGGAGCTGTTTTTT. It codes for CASTDTGELFF.

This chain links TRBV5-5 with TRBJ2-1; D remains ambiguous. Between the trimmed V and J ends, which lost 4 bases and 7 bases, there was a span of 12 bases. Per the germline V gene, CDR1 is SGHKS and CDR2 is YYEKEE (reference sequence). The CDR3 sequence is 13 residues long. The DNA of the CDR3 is TGTGCCAGCAGCGCCCCAAGCTCAAATGAGCAGTTCTTC. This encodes CASSAPSSNEQFF.

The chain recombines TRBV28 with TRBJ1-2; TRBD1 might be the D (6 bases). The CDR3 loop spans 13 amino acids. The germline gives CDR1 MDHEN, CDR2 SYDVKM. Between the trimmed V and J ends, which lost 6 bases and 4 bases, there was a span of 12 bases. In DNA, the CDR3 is TGTGCCAGCAGAATGACAGGCGCCTATGGCTACACCTTC. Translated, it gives CASRMTGAYGYTF.

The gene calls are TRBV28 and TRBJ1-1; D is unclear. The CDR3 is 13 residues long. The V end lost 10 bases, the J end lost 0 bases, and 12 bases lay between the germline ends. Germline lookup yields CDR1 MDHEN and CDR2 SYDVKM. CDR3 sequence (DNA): TGTGCCACCTGCAGATCACTGAACACTGAAGCTTTCTTT. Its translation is CATCRSLNTEAFF. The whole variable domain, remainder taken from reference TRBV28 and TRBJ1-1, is DVKVTQSSRYLVKRTGEKVFLECVQDMDHENMFWYRQDPGLGLRLIYFSYDVKMKEKGDIPEGYSVSREKKERFSLILESASTNQTSMYLCATCRSLNTEAFFGQGTRLTVV.

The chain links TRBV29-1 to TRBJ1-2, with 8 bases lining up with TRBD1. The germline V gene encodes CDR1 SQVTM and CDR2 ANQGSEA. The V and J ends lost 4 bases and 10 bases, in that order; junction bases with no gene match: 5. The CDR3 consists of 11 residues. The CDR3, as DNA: TGCAGCGTTGGGACAGGGAATGACTACACCTTC. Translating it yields CSVGTGNDYTF.